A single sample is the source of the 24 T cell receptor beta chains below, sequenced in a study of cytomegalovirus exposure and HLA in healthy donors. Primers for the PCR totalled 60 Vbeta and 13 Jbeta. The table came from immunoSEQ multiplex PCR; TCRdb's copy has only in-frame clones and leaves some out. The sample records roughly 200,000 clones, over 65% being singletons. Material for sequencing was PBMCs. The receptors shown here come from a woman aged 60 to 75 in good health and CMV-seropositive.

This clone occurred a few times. In DNA, the CDR3 is TGTGCCAGCAGTGTGGGGCGGGGGCCGGGGGATGAAAAACTGTTTTTT. This sequence encodes CASSVGRGPGDEKLFF. The chain couples TRBV7-9 to TRBJ1-4, with a possible D match to TRBD1 (6 bases). The CDR3 covers 16 residues. Germline V gene lookup returns CDR1 SEHNR and CDR2 FQNEAQ (reference sequence). Trimming removed 6 bases from V and 6 bases from J, with 20 bases in between. Filled out from reference TRBV7-9 and TRBJ1-4, the complete variable domain reads DTGVSQNPRHKITKRGQNVTFRCDPISEHNRLYWYRQTLGQGPEFLTYFQNEAQLEKSRLLSDRFSAERPKGSFSTLEIQRTEQGDSAMYLCASSVGRGPGDEKLFFGSGTQLSVL.

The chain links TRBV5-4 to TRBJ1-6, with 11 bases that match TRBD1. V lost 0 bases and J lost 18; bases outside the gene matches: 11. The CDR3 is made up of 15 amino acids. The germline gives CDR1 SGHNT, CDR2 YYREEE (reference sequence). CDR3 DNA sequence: TGTGCCAGCAGCTTGGCGGGACAGGGGGAGTCGCGGAACCACTTT. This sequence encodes CASSLAGQGESRNHF.

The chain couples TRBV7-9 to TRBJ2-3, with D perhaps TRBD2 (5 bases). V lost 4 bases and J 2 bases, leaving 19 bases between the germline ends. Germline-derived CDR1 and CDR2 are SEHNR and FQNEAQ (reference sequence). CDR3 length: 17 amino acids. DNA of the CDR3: TGTGCCAGCAGCTCACCCCTCGGACTCGATATCACAGATACGCAGTATTTT. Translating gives CASSSPLGLDITDTQYF.

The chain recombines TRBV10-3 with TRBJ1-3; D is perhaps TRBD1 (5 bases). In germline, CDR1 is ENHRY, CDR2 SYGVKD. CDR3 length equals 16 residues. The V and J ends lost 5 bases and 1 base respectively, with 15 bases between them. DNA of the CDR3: TGTGCCATCAGTCCTATCGACAGTTCTTCTGGAAACACCATATATTTT. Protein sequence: CAISPIDSSSGNTIYF.

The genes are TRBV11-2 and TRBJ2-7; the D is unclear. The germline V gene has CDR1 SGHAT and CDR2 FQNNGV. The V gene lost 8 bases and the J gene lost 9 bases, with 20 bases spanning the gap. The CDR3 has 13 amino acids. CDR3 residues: CASATASLRGQYF. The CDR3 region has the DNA TGTGCCAGCGCGACGGCCTCTCTACGAGGGCAGTACTTC. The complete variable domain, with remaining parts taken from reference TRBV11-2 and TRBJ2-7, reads EAGVAQSPRYKIIEKRQSVAFWCNPISGHATLYWYQQILGQGPKLLIQFQNNGVVDDSQLPKDRFSAERLKGVDSTLKIQPAKLEDSAVYLCASATASLRGQYFGPGTRLTVT.

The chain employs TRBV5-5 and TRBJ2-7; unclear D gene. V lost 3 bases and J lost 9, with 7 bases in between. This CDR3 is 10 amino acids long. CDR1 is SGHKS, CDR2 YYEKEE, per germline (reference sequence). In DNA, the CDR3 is TGTGCCAGCAGCTCGGGTGGGCAGTACTTC. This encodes CASSSGGQYF.

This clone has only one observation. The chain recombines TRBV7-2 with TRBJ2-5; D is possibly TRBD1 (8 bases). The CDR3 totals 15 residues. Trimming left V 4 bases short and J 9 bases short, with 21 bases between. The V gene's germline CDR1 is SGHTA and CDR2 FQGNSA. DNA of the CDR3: TGTGCCAGCAGCTATCCCGGGACAGGACGGGAGGCCCAGTACTTC. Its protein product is CASSYPGTGREAQYF.

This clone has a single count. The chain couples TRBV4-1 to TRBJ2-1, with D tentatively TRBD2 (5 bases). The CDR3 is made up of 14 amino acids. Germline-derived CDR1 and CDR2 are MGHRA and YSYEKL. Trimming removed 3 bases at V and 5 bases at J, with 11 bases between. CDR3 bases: TGCGCCAGCAGCCACCGTACGGAGGACAATGAGCAGTTCTTC. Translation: CASSHRTEDNEQFF.

The CDR3 nucleotides are TGTGCCTGCCCGGGACAGAGGACTAGCGGGAGTCGAAATGAGCAGTTCTTC. The encoded protein is CACPGQRTSGSRNEQFF. This chain joins TRBV30 and TRBJ2-1; 13 bases line up with TRBD2. The length of the CDR3 is 17 residues. J gave up 7 bases and V 6 bases, and 15 bases lay outside the gene matches. CDR1 GTSNPN and CDR2 SVGIG come from the germline V gene (reference sequence).

The DNA for the CDR3 is TGTGCCAGCAGCTCTCGGGGACAGAACTATGGCTACACCTTC. Translation gives CASSSRGQNYGYTF. The V call is TRBV7-9, the J call TRBJ1-2, with 7 positions matching TRBD1. The CDR3 has 14 residues. V lost 4 bases to trimming and J lost 2 bases; unmatched junction nucleotides: 4. CDR1 is SEHNR and CDR2 is FQNEAQ in the germline V gene (reference sequence).

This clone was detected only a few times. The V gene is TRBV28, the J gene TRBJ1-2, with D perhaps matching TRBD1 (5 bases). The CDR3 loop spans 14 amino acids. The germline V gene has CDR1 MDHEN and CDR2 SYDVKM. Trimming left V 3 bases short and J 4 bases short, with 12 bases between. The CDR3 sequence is CASSLDDSLYGYTF. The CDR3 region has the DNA TGTGCCAGCAGTTTGGATGACAGCCTCTATGGCTACACCTTC.

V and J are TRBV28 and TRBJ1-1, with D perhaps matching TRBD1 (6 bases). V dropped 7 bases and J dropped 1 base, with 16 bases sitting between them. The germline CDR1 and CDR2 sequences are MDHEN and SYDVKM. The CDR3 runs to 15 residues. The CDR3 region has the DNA TGTGCCAGCACCCCGGGGGGGGCAGGGAACACTGAAGCTTTCTTT. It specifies CASTPGGAGNTEAFF.

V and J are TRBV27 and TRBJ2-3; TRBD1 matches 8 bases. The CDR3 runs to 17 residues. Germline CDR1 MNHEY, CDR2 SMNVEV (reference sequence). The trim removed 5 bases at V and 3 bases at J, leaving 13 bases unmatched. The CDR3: CASSLRPAGGRTDTQYF. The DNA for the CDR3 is TGTGCCAGCAGTCTTCGGCCGGCAGGGGGCAGGACAGATACGCAGTATTTT.

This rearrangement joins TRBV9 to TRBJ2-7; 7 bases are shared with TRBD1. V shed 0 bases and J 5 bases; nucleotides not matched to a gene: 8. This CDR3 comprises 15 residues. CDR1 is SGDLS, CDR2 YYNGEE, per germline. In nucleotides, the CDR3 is TGTGCCAGCAGCGTAGCTACTACAGGGGTACACGAGCAGTACTTC. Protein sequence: CASSVATTGVHEQYF.

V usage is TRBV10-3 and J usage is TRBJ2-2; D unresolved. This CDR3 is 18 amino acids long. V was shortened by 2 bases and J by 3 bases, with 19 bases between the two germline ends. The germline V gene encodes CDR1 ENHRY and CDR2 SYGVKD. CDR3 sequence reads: CAISERRLGDVDTGELFF. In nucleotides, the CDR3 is TGTGCCATCAGTGAGCGAAGATTAGGAGACGTCGACACCGGGGAGCTGTTTTTT.

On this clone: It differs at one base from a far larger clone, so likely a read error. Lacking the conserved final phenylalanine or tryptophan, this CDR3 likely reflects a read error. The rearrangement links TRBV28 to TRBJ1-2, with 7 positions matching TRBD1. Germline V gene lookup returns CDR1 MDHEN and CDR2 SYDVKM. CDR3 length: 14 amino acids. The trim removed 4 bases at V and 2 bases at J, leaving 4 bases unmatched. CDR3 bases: TGTGCCAGCAGTTCCCCAGGGGGGAACTATGGCTACACCTCC. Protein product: CASSSPGGNYGYTS.

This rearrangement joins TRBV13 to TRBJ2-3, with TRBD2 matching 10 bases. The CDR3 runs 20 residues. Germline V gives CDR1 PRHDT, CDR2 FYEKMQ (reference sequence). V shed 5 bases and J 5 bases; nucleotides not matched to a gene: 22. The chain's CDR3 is CASSRPSGVAGGQGGDTQYF. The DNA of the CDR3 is TGTGCCAGCAGCCGTCCCTCTGGAGTAGCGGGAGGCCAGGGGGGAGATACGCAGTATTTT.

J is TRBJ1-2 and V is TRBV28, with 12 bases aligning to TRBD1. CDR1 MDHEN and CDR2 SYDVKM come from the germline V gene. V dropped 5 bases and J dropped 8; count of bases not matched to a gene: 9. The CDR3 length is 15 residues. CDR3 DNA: TGTGCCAGCAGTCAGGGGACAGGGGGCGGGGAAGGCTACACCTTC. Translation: CASSQGTGGGEGYTF.

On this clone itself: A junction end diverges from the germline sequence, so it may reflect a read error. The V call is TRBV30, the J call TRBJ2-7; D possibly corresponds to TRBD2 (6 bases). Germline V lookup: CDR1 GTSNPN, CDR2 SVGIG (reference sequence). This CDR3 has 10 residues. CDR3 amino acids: CAGRRYEQYF. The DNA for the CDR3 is TGTGCCGGGAGGAGGTACGAGCAGTACTTC. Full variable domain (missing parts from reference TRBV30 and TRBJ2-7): SQTIHQWPATLVQPVGSPLSLECTVEGTSNPNLYWYRQAAGRGLQLLFYSVGIGQISSEVPQNLSASRPQDRQFILSSKKLLLSDSGFYLCAGRRYEQYFGPGTRLTVT.

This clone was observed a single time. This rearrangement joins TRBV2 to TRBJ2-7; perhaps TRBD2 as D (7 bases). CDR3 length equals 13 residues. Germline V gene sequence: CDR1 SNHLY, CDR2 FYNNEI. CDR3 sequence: CATKGGETYEQYF. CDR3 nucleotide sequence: TGTGCTACCAAAGGGGGGGAGACCTACGAGCAGTACTTC.

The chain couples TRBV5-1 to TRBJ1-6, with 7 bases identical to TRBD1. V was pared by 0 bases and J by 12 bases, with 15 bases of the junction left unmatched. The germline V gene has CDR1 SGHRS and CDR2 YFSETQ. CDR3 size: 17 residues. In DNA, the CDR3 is TGCGCCAGCAGCTTGGCCCCGGGACAGCTAAGATCCGAACCCCTCCACTTT. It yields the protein CASSLAPGQLRSEPLHF.

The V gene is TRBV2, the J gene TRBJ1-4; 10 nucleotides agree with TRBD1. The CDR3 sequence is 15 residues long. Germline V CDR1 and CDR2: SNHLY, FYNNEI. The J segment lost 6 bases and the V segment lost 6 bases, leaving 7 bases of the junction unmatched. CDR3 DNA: TGTGCCAGCAGGCTAGACAGGGGGCGAGATGAAAAACTGTTTTTT. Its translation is CASRLDRGRDEKLFF.

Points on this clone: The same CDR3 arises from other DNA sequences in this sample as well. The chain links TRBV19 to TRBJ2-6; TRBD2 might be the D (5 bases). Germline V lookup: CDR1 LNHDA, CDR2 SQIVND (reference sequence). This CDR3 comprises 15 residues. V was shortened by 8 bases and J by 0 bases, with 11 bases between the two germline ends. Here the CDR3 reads CASSGRDSGANVLTF. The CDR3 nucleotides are TGTGCCAGTTCGGGAAGGGACTCTGGGGCCAACGTCCTGACTTTC.

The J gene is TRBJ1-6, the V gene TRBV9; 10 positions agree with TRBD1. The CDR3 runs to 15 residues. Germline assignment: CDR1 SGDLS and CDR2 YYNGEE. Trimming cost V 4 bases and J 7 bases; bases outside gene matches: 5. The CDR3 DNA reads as TGTGCCAGCAGCCTACGGACAGGGGGAAATTCACCCCTCCACTTT. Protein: CASSLRTGGNSPLHF.